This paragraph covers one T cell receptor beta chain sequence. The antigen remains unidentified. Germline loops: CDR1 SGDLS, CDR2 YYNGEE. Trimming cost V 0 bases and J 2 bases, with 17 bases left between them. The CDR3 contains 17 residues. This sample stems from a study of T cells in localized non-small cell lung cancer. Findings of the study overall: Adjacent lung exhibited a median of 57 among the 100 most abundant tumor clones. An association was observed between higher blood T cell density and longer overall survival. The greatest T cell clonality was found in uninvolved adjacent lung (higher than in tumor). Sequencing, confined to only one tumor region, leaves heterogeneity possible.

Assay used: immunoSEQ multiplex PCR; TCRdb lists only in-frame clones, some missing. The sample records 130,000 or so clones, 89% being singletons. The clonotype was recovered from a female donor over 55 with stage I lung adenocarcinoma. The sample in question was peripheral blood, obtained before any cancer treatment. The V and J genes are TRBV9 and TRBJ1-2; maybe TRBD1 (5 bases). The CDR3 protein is CASSVGMMGTHNYGYTF. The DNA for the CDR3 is TGTGCCAGCAGCGTAGGGATGATGGGGACCCACAACTATGGCTACACCTTC.